The rows below give T cell receptor beta chains drawn from one sample of a study of shared clonotypes between healthy human individuals. The assay was immunoSEQ multiplex PCR, and TCRdb's table has in-frame clones only and misses some. The table records millions of clones, about 93% of them present only once. The specimen was naive CD8+ T cells from PBMCs. These receptor sequences come from a young man in good health. Some clones in this sample may be carry-over from other donors' samples. Each CDR3 is given with its conserved first and last residue.

V gene	J gene	CDR3 protein
TRBV18	TRBJ1-4	CASSPRRAANEKLFF
TRBV27	TRBJ1-3	CASSSGFSGNTIYF
TRBV15	TRBJ1-1	CATRGGNTEAFF
TRBV28	TRBJ1-1	CASSQRQGAGNTEAFF
TRBV5-1	TRBJ2-1	CASSLVGYNEQFF
TRBV5-4	TRBJ2-7	CASSPRTSGTSYEQYF
TRBV29-1	TRBJ1-2	CSGADRTYGYTF
TRBV4-1	TRBJ2-3	CASSQEGWGQGSDTQYF
TRBV29-1	TRBJ1-2	CSVLGSNGGYTF
TRBV4-1	TRBJ1-3	CASSQVGRSGNTIYF
TRBV7-8	TRBJ2-1	CASSPIISGRAHNEQFF
TRBV6-5	TRBJ2-1	CASSYSAGGGEQFF
TRBV27	TRBJ1-5	CASSLRTGNQPQHF
TRBV7-9	TRBJ2-2	CASRVDGSGGELFF
TRBV7-9	TRBJ1-4	CASSLEGRSEKLFF
TRBV29-1	TRBJ1-2	CSVGGQGAQGYTF
TRBV13	TRBJ2-5	CASSSSLEETQYF
TRBV5-1	TRBJ2-7	CASSLGRSGSPYEQYF
TRBV4-1	TRBJ1-4	CASSQDGGALGGEKLFF
TRBV7-9	TRBJ2-7	CASSTIQGSSYEQYF